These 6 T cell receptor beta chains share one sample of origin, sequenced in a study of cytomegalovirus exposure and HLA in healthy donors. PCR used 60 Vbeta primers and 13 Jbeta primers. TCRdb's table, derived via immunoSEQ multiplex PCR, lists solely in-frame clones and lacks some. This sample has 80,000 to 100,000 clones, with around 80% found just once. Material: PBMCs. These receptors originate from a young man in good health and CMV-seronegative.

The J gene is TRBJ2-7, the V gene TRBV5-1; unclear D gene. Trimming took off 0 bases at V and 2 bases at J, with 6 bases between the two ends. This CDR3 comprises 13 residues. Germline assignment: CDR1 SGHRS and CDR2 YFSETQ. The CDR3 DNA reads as TGCGCCAGCAGCTTGGGGGCAGCCTACGAGCAGTACTTC. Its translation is CASSLGAAYEQYF.

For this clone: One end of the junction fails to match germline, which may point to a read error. CDR3 DNA sequence: TGCGCCAGCAGCGCGGATACAGGTCCTAACGAAAAACTGTTTTTT. Amino acids: CASSADTGPNEKLFF. This chain uses TRBV5-1 with TRBJ1-4; the D gene is possibly TRBD1 (5 bases). This CDR3 spans 15 amino acids. Germline CDR1 reads SGHRS; CDR2 reads YFSETQ.

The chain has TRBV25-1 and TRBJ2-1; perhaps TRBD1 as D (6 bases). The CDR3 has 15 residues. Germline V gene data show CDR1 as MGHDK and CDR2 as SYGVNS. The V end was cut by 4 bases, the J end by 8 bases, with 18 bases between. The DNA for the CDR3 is TGTGCCAGCAGTGGGGGGCGAGGGGACGGGGATGAGCAGTTCTTC. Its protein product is CASSGGRGDGDEQFF.

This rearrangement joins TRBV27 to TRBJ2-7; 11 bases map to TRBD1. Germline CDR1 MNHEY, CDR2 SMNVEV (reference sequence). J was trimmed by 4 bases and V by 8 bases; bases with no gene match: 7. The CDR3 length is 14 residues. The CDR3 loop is CASALGQGAYEQYF. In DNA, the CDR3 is TGTGCCAGCGCCCTCGGACAGGGGGCATACGAGCAGTACTTC.

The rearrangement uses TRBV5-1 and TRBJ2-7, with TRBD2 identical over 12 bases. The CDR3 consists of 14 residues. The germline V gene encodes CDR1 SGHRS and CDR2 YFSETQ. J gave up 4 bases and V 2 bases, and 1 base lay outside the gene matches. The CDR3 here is CASSFTSGGYEQYF. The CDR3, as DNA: TGCGCCAGCAGCTTTACTAGCGGGGGGTACGAGCAGTACTTC. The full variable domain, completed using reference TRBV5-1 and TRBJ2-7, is KAGVTQTPRYLIKTRGQQVTLSCSPISGHRSVSWYQQTPGQGLQFLFEYFSETQRNKGNFPGRFSGRQFSNSRSEMNVSTLELGDSALYLCASSFTSGGYEQYFGPGTRLTVT.

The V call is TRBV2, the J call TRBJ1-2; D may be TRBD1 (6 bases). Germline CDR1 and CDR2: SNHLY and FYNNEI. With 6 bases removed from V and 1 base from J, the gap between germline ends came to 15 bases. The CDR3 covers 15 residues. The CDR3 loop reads CASRRGGGGNYGYTF. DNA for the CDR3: TGTGCCAGCAGACGCGGGGGAGGGGGTAACTATGGCTACACCTTC.